The 6 T cell receptor beta chains given below trace back to one sample, sequenced in a study of control samples from healthy donors and cancer patients. Method: immunoSEQ multiplex PCR; TCRdb's copy keeps in-frame clones and lacks some. The sample lists some 200,000 clones; 75% to 95% were seen once. The sequenced material came from blood. All receptors derive from a young woman in good health.

The chain is built from TRBV2 and TRBJ2-3; no definite D call. The germline gives CDR1 SNHLY, CDR2 FYNNEI. The CDR3 runs 14 residues. V lost 5 bases and J 0 bases, leaving 9 bases between the germline ends. The CDR3 DNA is TGTGCCAGCAGTTCCTTAGGAAGCACAGATACGCAGTATTTT. It is translated as CASSSLGSTDTQYF.

Here the CDR3 DNA reads TGTGCCAGCTCCATAATTTACAATGAGCAGTTCTTC. It is translated as CASSIIYNEQFF. This chain connects TRBV18 to TRBJ2-1; D is uncertain. The CDR3 loop spans 12 amino acids. The germline V gene encodes CDR1 KGHSH and CDR2 LQKENI. The ends were cut back, 6 bases at V and 4 bases at J, with 7 bases in the middle.

In its sample, this clone was seen once. V is TRBV27 and J is TRBJ1-4; D might be TRBD1 (6 bases). This CDR3 has 15 amino acids. The V end lost 5 bases, the J end lost 0 bases, and 10 bases lay between the germline ends. In germline, CDR1 is MNHEY, CDR2 SMNVEV (reference sequence). The CDR3 reads CASSPYRATNEKLFF. CDR3 nucleotides: TGTGCCAGCAGTCCCTACAGGGCAACTAATGAAAAACTGTTTTTT.

The chain is built from TRBV7-9 and TRBJ2-3; the match to TRBD1 covers 7 bases. V trimming: 4 bases; J trimming: 2 bases; junction bases outside the gene matches: 6. Germline loops: CDR1 SEHNR, CDR2 FQNEAQ (reference sequence). The CDR3 spans 15 residues. The CDR3 loop reads CASSWDSQNTDTQYF. The CDR3 DNA is TGTGCCAGCAGCTGGGACAGCCAAAACACAGATACGCAGTATTTT.

The chain is built from TRBV11-2 and TRBJ2-1; the match to TRBD1 covers 8 bases. This CDR3 comprises 13 residues. Per germline, CDR1 SGHAT and CDR2 FQNNGV. J lost 12 bases, V lost 3 bases, and 7 bases had no gene match. CDR3 sequence: CASSLVTGTGQFF. For the CDR3, the DNA is TGTGCCAGCAGCTTGGTAACCGGGACAGGGCAGTTCTTC.

V gene TRBV27 combines with J gene TRBJ1-1; no clear D gene. Trimming stripped 6 bases from V and 0 bases from J, with 8 bases between. The CDR3 is 13 residues long. Germline-derived CDR1 and CDR2 are MNHEY and SMNVEV (reference sequence). DNA of the CDR3: TGTGCCAGCAGGTCCTCGATGAACACTGAAGCTTTCTTT. As protein: CASRSSMNTEAFF.